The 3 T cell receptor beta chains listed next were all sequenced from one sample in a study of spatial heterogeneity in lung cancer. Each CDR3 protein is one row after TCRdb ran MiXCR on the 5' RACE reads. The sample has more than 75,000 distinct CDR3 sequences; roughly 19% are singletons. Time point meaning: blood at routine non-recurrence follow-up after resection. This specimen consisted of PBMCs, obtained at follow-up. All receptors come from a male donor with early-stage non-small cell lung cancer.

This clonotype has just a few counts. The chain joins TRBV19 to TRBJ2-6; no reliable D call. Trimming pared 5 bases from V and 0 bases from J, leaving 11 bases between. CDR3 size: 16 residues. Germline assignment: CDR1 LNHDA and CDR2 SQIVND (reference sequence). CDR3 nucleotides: TGTGCCAGTAGTTCCCTGAAAAGCTCTGGGGCCAACGTCCTGACTTTC. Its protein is CASSSLKSSGANVLTF.

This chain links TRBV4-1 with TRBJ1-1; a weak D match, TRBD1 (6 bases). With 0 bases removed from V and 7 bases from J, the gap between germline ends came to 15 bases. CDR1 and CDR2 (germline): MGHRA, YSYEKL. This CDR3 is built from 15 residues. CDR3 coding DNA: TGCGCCAGCAGCCAAGAGGTCAGGGGACTTTATGAAGCTTTCTTT. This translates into CASSQEVRGLYEAFF.

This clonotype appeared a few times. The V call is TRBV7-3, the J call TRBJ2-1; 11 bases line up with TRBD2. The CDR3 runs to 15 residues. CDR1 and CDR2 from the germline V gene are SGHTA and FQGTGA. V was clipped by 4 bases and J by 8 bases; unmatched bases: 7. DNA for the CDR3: TGTGCCAGCAGCTCCGGGACTAGCGGCTCTTATGAGCAGTTCTTC. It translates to CASSSGTSGSYEQFF.